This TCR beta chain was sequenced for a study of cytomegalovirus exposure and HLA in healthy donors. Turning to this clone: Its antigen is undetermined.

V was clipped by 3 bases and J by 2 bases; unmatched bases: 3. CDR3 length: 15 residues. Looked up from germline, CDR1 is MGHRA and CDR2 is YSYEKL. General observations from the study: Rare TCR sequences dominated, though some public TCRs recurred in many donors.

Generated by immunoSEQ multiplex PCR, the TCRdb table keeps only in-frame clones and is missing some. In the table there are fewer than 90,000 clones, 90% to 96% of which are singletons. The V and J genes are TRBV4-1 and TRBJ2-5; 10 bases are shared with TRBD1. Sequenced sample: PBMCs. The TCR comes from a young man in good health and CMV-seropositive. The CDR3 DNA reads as TGCGCCAGCAGCCAGGAGGACAGGGGGCAAGAGACCCAGTACTTC. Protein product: CASSQEDRGQETQYF.